This T cell receptor (beta chain) was profiled in a study of blood T cells in healthy people across ages. General study findings and limits: Per million T cells, TCR beta diversity dropped about linearly as age rose.

Isolation recovered at least 6 million PBMCs from every sample. PCR was performed a second time for about 6 to 12 cycles using a sample-barcoded 5' primer and a J-beta primer mix. TCRdb reprocessed the 5' RACE reads with MiXCR, giving one entry per CDR3 protein. The sample lists approximately 580,000 distinct CDR3 sequences; approximately 25% were seen once. The CDR3 spans 21 residues. Germline V lookup: CDR1 SGHAT, CDR2 FQNNGV. The table lists this clonotype with a few counts. The antigen remains undetermined. Germline and junction disagree at one end, which may indicate a read error. This sample also belongs to another study, concerning T cells of mothers and their children. That work states: Over 8.5 million reads per mother and about 3 million per child were obtained. Slightly higher overlap, not significant, was seen in related mother-child pairs than in unrelated pairs.

The sequence derives from a boy between 10 and 17 years old in good health. Sequenced: blood. The V call is TRBV11-2, the J call TRBJ2-5; 14 positions match TRBD2. The CDR3 DNA reads TGTGCCGGCAGCCACGCACCTGGTTTGACTAGCGGGAGGGGGATGAGGGAGACCCAGTACTTC. Residues: CAGSHAPGLTSGRGMRETQYF. Full variable domain (missing parts from reference TRBV11-2 and TRBJ2-5): EAGVAQSPRYKIIEKRQSVAFWCNPISGHATLYWYQQILGQGPKLLIQFQNNGVVDDSQLPKDRFSAERLKGVDSTLKIQPAKLEDSAVYLCAGSHAPGLTSGRGMRETQYFGPGTRLLVL.